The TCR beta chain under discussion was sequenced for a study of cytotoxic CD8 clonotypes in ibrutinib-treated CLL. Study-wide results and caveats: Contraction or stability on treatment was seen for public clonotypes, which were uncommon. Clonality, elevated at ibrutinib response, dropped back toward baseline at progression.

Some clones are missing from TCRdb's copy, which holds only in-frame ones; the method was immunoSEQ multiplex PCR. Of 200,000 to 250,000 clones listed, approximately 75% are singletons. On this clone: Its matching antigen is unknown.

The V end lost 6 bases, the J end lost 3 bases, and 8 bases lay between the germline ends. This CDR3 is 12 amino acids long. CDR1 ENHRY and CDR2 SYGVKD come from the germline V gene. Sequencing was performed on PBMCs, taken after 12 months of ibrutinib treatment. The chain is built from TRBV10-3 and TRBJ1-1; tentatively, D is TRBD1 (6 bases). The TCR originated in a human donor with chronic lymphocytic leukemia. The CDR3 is CAIRDSYTEAFF. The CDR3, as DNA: TGTGCCATCAGGGACAGTTACACTGAAGCTTTCTTT.